Listed below are T cell receptor beta chains from one sample, sequenced in a study of blood T cell repertoires in COVID-19. The repertoire was sequenced with immunoSEQ multiplex PCR; TCRdb's copy has only in-frame clones and lacks some. Seen here are about 75,000 clones, about 88% observed once, and the top ten hold approximately 19%. Sequencing was carried out using peripheral blood. These receptors all stem from a human donor in a cohort sampled during active COVID-19. Each CDR3 is given with its conserved first and last residue. A D gene is named only where the DNA matches it firmly. Only part of the rows carry a size: once, few, many, or a class if the clone is expanded.

TRBJ2-7	.	once	TRBV28	TGTGCCAGCAGTTTCCCCGGGCTAGCGAAACCAAACTACGAGCAGTACTTC	CASSFPGLAKPNYEQYF
TRBJ2-6	.	.	TRBV5-4	TGTGCCAGCAGTACCATGAGGGTCGGGGCCAACGTCCTGACTTTC	CASSTMRVGANVLTF
TRBJ2-1	TRBD1	.	TRBV18	TGTGCCAGCTCACCACCCGGGACAGGGGGACACAATGAGCAGTTCTTC	CASSPPGTGGHNEQFF
TRBJ2-7	.	.	TRBV9	TGTGCCAGCAGCGTAGGTGTCCAACAATACGAGCAGTACTTC	CASSVGVQQYEQYF
TRBJ2-7	TRBD1	few	TRBV6-5	TGTGCCAGCAGCTTTACAGGGGGCCCCTACGAGCAGTACTTC	CASSFTGGPYEQYF
TRBJ1-4	.	many	TRBV3-1/TRBV3-2	TGTGCCAGCAGCCAAGCGAGACTCCAGAATGAAAAACTGTTTTTT	CASSQARLQNEKLFF
TRBJ2-2	.	.	TRBV4-3	TGCGCCAGCAGCCAAGGGTCAGGGCCCGGGGAGCTGTTTTTT	CASSQGSGPGELFF
TRBJ2-3	TRBD2	.	TRBV19	TGTGCCAGTAGTTTGACTAGCGGGTCTAGCACAGATACGCAGTATTTT	CASSLTSGSSTDTQYF
TRBJ1-6	.	.	TRBV6-6	TGTGCCAGCAGTCTAATTAGACGGAGCTCCTATAATTCACCCCTCCACTTT	CASSLIRRSSYNSPLHF
TRBJ2-3	.	.	TRBV20-1	TGCAGTGCTAGTCGGGGGGATACGCAGTATTTT	CSASRGDTQYF
TRBJ1-1	.	.	TRBV14	TGTGCCAGCAGCCAAGATCGGGTCACTAACACTGAAGCTTTCTTT	CASSQDRVTNTEAFF
TRBJ1-1	.	.	TRBV30	TGTGCCTGGAGTGTACGGGTAGCCGGGTGGAACACTGAAGCTTTCTTT	CAWSVRVAGWNTEAFF
TRBJ1-5	TRBD1	.	TRBV30	TGTGCCTGGAGTGTACAGGGGGATCAGCCCCAGCATTTT	CAWSVQGDQPQHF
TRBJ2-5	TRBD2	few	TRBV25-1	TGTGCCAGCAGTGAGGGGGGGTGGGCCCAGTACTTC	CASSEGGWAQYF
TRBJ2-2	.	few	TRBV9	TGTGCCAGCAGCATAGGGAGAGCGAACACCGGGGAGCTGTTTTTT	CASSIGRANTGELFF
TRBJ2-3	.	.	TRBV24-1	TGTGCCACCAGTGATTCCGGGACAACCCCCCCCAATACGCAGTATTTT	CATSDSGTTPPNTQYF
TRBJ2-7	.	.	TRBV11-2	TGTGCCAGCAGCTTAGTATCAGGGTTTGGGGCCTACGAGCAGTACTTC	CASSLVSGFGAYEQYF
TRBJ1-5	TRBD1	.	TRBV7-9	TGTGCCAGCAGCTTAGGCCAGGGGGGACTCGGCAATCAGCCCCAGCATTTT	CASSLGQGGLGNQPQHF
TRBJ1-2	TRBD1	.	TRBV4-3	TGCGCCAGCAGCCAAGACACAGGGGGCGCGTCTCGCTATGGCTACACCTTC	CASSQDTGGASRYGYTF
TRBJ2-3	TRBD2	once	TRBV6-2/TRBV6-3	TGTGCCAGCAGTTATCGGGGGGGGACCCCAGATACGCAGTATTTT	CASSYRGGTPDTQYF
TRBJ2-1	TRBD1	.	TRBV29-1	TGCAGCGTTTTACAGGGGGCGCAGCAGTTCTTC	CSVLQGAQQFF
TRBJ1-4	TRBD1	.	TRBV13	TGTGCCAGCAGCCCCGGGGGACAGGATAATGAAAAACTGTTTTTT	CASSPGGQDNEKLFF
TRBJ2-1	TRBD2	.	TRBV7-9	TGTGCCAGCAGCTCTTACTTACCGGGGACTAGCGGCGATGAGCAGTTCTTC	CASSSYLPGTSGDEQFF
TRBJ2-7	TRBD1	.	TRBV15	TGTGCCACCAGCAGATACCTTACGGGGACAGGGGGCGAAGGGACCTACGAGCAGTACTTC	CATSRYLTGTGGEGTYEQYF
TRBJ2-1	TRBD1	.	TRBV19	TGTGCCAGTAAACCAACCGCCGGGACAGGGCACGTCGATGAGCAGTTCTTC	CASKPTAGTGHVDEQFF
TRBJ1-1	.	.	TRBV2	TGTGCCAGCAGTGATCCGGACAGAGTGAACACTGAAGCTTTCTTT	CASSDPDRVNTEAFF
TRBJ2-3	TRBD2	.	TRBV4-1	TGCGCCAGCAGCCTGGATGGCGCGGGGGGTCGAGTTGCGTTTGGCACAGATACGCAGTATTTT	CASSLDGAGGRVAFGTDTQYF
TRBJ2-6	.	.	TRBV18	TGTGCCAGCTCACCAATCGGGGGGGCCAACGTCCTGACTTTC	CASSPIGGANVLTF
TRBJ1-2	.	.	TRBV12-3/TRBV12-4	TGTGCCAGCAGTTTTAGTGGGGGCGGAGGCTACACCTTC	CASSFSGGGGYTF
TRBJ2-3	TRBD1	.	TRBV9	TGTGCCAGCAGCGTAGGACAGGGAGTCACAGATACGCAGTATTTT	CASSVGQGVTDTQYF
TRBJ2-1	.	.	TRBV4-1	TGCGCCAGCAGCCAAGATAGGGGGAGTAGAGGGGGCAATGAGCAGTTCTTC	CASSQDRGSRGGNEQFF
TRBJ2-4	.	.	TRBV7-2	TGTGCCAGCAGCTTCTCGGGAAACATTCAGTACTTC	CASSFSGNIQYF
TRBJ2-5	TRBD1	.	TRBV18	TGTGCCAGCTCACCACAGGGGGCAGGCAGGGAGACCCAGTACTTC	CASSPQGAGRETQYF
TRBJ1-4	.	.	TRBV6-1	TGTGCCAGCAGTGAAGGGTACAGAAGACTGTTTTTT	CASSEGYRRLFF
TRBJ2-7	.	once	TRBV23-1	TGCGCCAGGTTCGGGTCGTCCTACGAGCAGTACTTC	CARFGSSYEQYF
TRBJ2-1	TRBD2	.	TRBV5-6	TGTGCCAGCAGCCCGGGCGGCGGGGGGGTTTACAATGAGCAGTTCTTC	CASSPGGGGVYNEQFF
TRBJ2-1	TRBD1	.	TRBV19	TGTGCCAGTAGTATGAGGGGACAGGGTCGTGATGAGCAGTTCTTC	CASSMRGQGRDEQFF
TRBJ1-1	.	.	TRBV12-3/TRBV12-4	TGTGCCAGCATCTTGAACACTGAAGCTTTCTTT	CASILNTEAFF
TRBJ2-3	TRBD2	.	TRBV18	TGTGCCAGCTCACCGTCCCAACGGGGGGGAATCACAGATACGCAGTATTTT	CASSPSQRGGITDTQYF
TRBJ2-7	.	.	TRBV9	TGTGCCAGCAGCCAGGGCGCGGCCCCCGGCTCCGAGCAGTACTTC	CASSQGAAPGSEQYF
TRBJ2-5	TRBD2	.	TRBV7-7	TGTGCCAGCAGCTTAGCGGGAGGGTTTCCAGAGACCCAGTACTTC	CASSLAGGFPETQYF
TRBJ1-2	.	.	TRBV6-1	TGTGCCAGCAGTGATGTCAGGGGTGGTGGCTACACCTTC	CASSDVRGGGYTF
TRBJ1-5	.	.	TRBV6-4	TGTGCCAGCAGTGACTCCCTCGACGATCAGGAGGTGGCTCAGCCCCAGCATTTT	CASSDSLDDQEVAQPQHF
TRBJ2-3	TRBD2	.	TRBV10-1	TGCGCCAGCAGTGATCCATCGGGAGGCTCAGATACGCAGTATTTT	CASSDPSGGSDTQYF
TRBJ2-5	TRBD2	once	TRBV19	TGTGCCAGTATCGAGCGGGGGGGCGAAGAGACCCAGTACTTC	CASIERGGEETQYF
TRBJ2-5	.	.	TRBV7-2	TGTGCCAGCAGCGCAGGGGTCCAAGAGACCCAGTACTTC	CASSAGVQETQYF
TRBJ1-3	TRBD1	.	TRBV10-1	TGCGCCAGCACCCTGGGACAGGCTAGAGGAAACACCATATATTTT	CASTLGQARGNTIYF
TRBJ1-1	.	.	TRBV7-2	TGTGCCAGCAGCTTAGGAGCGGTCACTGAAGCTTTCTTT	CASSLGAVTEAFF
TRBJ2-7	TRBD2	.	TRBV6-2/TRBV6-3	TGTGCCAGCGGCCTAGCGGGAGGCGCCTACGAGCAGTACTTC	CASGLAGGAYEQYF
TRBJ1-5	TRBD1	once	TRBV6-5	TGTGCCAGCAGTTACGGGACAGTTAATCAGCCCCAGCATTTT	CASSYGTVNQPQHF
TRBJ2-7	TRBD1	.	TRBV27	TGTGCCAGCAGTTTCGCACCCGGGACAGACTACGAGCAGTACTTC	CASSFAPGTDYEQYF
TRBJ2-5	.	.	TRBV21-1	TGTGCCAGCAGGGGGACAGCACAAGAGACCCAGTACTTC	CASRGTAQETQYF
TRBJ1-5	TRBD1	.	TRBV30	TGTGCCTGGAGGCCCCGGGACAGGGGAAATCAGCCCCAGCATTTT	CAWRPRDRGNQPQHF
TRBJ1-6	.	few	TRBV7-8	TGTGCCAGCAGCTTAGCTGCGGGGGCGGGGAATTCACCCCTCCACTTT	CASSLAAGAGNSPLHF